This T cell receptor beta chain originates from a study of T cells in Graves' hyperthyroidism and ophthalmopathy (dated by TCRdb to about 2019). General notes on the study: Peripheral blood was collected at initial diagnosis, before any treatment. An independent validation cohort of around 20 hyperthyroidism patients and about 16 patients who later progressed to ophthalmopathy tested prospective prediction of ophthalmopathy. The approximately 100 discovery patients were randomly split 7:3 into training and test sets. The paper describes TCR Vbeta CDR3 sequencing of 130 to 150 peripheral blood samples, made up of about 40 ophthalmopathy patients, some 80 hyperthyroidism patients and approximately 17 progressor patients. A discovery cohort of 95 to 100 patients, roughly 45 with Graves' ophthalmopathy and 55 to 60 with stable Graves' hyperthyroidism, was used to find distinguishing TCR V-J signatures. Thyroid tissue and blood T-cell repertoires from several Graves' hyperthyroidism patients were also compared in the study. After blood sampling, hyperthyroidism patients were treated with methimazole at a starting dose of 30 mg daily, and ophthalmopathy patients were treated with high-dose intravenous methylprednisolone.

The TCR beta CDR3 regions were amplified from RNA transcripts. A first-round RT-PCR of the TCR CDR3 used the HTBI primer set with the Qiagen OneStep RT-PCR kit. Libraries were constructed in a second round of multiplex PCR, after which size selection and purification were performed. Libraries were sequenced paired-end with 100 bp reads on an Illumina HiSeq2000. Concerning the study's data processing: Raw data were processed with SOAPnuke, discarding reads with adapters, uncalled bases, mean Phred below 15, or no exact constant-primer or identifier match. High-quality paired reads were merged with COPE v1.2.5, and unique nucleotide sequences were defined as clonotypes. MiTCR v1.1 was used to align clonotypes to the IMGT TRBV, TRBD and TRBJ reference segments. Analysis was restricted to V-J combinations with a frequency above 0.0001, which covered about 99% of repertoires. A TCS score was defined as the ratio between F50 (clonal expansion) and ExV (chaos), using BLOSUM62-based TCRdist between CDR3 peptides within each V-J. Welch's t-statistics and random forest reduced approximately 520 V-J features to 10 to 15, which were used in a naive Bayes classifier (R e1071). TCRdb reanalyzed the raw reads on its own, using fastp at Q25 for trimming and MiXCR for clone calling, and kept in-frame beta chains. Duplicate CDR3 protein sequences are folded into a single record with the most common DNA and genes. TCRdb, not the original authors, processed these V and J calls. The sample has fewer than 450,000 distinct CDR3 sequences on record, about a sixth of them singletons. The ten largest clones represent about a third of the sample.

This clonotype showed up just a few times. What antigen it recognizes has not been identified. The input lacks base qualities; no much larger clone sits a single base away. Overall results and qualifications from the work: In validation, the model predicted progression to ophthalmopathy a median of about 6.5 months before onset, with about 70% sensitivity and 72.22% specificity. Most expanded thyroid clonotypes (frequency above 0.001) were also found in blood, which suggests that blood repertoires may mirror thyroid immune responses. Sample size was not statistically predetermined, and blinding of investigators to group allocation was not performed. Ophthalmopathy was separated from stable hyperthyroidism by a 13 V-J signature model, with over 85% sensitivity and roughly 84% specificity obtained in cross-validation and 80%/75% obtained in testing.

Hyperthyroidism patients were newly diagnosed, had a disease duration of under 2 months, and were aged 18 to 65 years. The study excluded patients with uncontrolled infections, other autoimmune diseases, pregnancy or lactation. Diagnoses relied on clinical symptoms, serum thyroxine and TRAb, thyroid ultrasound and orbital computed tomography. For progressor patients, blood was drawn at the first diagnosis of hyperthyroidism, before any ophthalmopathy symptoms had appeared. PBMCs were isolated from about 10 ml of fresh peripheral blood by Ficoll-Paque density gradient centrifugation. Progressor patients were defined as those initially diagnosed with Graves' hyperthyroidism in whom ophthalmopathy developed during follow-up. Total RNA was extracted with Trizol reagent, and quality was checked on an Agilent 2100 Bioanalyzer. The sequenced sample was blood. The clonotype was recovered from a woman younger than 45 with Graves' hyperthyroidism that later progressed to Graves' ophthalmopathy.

CDR3 region: CASSLAQEQFF. The sequence in DNA is TGCGCCAGCAGCTTGGCTCAAGAGCAGTTCTTC. The chain is encoded by TRBV5-1 joined to TRBJ2-1; there is no confident call for the D gene. V sheds 0 bases and J sheds 10 bases, leaving 5 bases between their ends. Including cysteine and phenylalanine, the CDR3 has 11 amino acids. Left in the record is the CDR3 DNA by itself, 33 bases read in frame from the first base. The germline V gene yields SGHRS for CDR1 and YFSETQ for CDR2. With the portions outside the CDR3 filled from the reference TRBV5-1 and TRBJ2-1 genes, the complete variable region becomes KAGVTQTPRYLIKTRGQQVTLSCSPISGHRSVSWYQQTPGQGLQFLFEYFSETQRNKGNFPGRFSGRQFSNSRSEMNVSTLELGDSALYLCASSLAQEQFFGPGTRLTVL.